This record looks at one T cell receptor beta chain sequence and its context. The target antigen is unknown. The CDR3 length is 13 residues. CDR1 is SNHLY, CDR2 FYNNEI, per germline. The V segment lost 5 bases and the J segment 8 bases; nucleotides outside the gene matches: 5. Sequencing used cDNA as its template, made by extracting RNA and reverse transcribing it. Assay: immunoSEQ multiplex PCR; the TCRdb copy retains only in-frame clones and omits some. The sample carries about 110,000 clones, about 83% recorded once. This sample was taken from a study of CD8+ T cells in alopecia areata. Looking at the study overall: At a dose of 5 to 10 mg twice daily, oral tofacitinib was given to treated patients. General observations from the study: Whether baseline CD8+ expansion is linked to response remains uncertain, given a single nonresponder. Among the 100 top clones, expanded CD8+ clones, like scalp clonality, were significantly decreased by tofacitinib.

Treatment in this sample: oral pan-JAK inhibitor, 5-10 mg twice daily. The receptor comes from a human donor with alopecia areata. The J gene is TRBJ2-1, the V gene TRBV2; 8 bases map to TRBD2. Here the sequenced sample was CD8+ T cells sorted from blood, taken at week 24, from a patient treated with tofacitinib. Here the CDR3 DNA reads TGTGCCAGCAGTCGGGGGGGCCAATATGAGCAGTTCTTC. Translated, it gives CASSRGGQYEQFF. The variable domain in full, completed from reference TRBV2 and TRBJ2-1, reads EPEVTQTPSHQVTQMGQEVILRCVPISNHLYFYWYRQILGQKVEFLVSFYNNEISEKSEIFDDQFSVERPDGSNFTLKIRSTKLEDSAMYFCASSRGGQYEQFFGPGTRLTVL.